This TCR beta chain came from a study of blood T cell repertoires in COVID-19. Study context: Collection of acute and convalescent COVID-19 samples took place in the United States, Italy and Spain.

In the authors' workflow: Estimation of nucleated cell counts was performed using reference gene primer amplification. TCRdb keeps only in-frame clones here, not all; method: immunoSEQ multiplex PCR. V, J and clone size derive from that table, while D and trimming were established from the DNA sequence. The sample holds 150,000 to 200,000 clones; 80% to 90% are singletons and the top ten take roughly 9%. The germline V gene encodes CDR1 SGHAT and CDR2 FQNNGV. The V gene lost 1 base and the J gene lost 8 bases, with 5 bases spanning the gap. The CDR3 spans 11 residues. Participants, about 18 to 89 years old, spanned about 26 US areas. What the recovered Cohort 3 donors had was two negative PCRs, clearance, or symptom resolution.

This chain joins TRBV11-2 and TRBJ1-1, with D uncertain. The source is a woman between 18 and 30 years old who had recovered from COVID-19. The sequenced sample was PBMCs or T cells enriched from blood (not recorded which). CDR3 amino acids: CASSLGGEAFF. CDR3 sequence (DNA): TGTGCCAGCAGCTTAGGAGGGGAAGCTTTCTTT.